These T cell receptor beta chains were read from a single sample in a study of siplizumab effects on memory and regulatory T cells. The method was immunoSEQ multiplex PCR; TCRdb's version includes in-frame clones alone and lacks a portion of them. This table has roughly 120,000 clones, about 94% appearing once. Sequencing was performed on non-Treg CD4+ T cells sorted from blood. These receptors were collected from a human donor in good health. Both conserved end residues are part of each CDR3. The order of the fields is J gene, D gene, V gene, clone size, CDR3 DNA, CDR3 protein. D genes are given only for firm matches. Size is omitted from some rows. Given values are once, few, many or a class for expanded clones.

TRBJ1-2	-	TRBV6-5	-	TGTGCCAGCAGTTACTCGGCAGGGGATGGGTATGGCTACACCTTC	CASSYSAGDGYGYTF
TRBJ2-4	-	TRBV5-5	-	TGTGCCAGCAGCCCCCGGACAGCCCTAGCCAAAAACATTCAGTACTTC	CASSPRTALAKNIQYF
TRBJ1-5	-	TRBV4-2	few	TGTGCCAGCAGCCAGGGACGGAGCAATCAGCCCCAGCATTTT	CASSQGRSNQPQHF
TRBJ1-3	-	TRBV14	-	TGTGCCAGCAGTCCGCAGCCAGTGCCTAGCTCTGGAAACACCATATATTTT	CASSPQPVPSSGNTIYF
TRBJ2-7	TRBD2	TRBV28	-	TGTGCCAGTTATAGCGGGGGGAGCTCCTACGAGCAGTACTTC	CASYSGGSSYEQYF
TRBJ2-1	TRBD1	TRBV4-1	-	TGCGCCAGCAGCCAAGAAAGCCGGACAGGGGACAGGGCCAATGAGCAGTTCTTC	CASSQESRTGDRANEQFF
TRBJ2-4	-	TRBV11-2	-	TGTGCCAGCAGCTTAGGGGGTTTGGGAATTGGGAAAAACATTCAGTACTTC	CASSLGGLGIGKNIQYF
TRBJ2-6	-	TRBV2	-	TGTGCCAGCAGTGCCAGCTCTGGGGCCAACGTCCTGACTTTC	CASSASSGANVLTF
TRBJ2-1	TRBD2	TRBV7-2	-	TGTGCCAGCAGCAGACTAGCGGGGGGGTACAATGAGCAGTTCTTC	CASSRLAGGYNEQFF
TRBJ2-7	TRBD2	TRBV7-2	-	TGTGCCAGCAGCCCCCAGGGCGGGGGGACTTACGAGCAGTACTTC	CASSPQGGGTYEQYF
TRBJ2-7	TRBD2	TRBV11-2	-	TGTGCCAGCAGCTTAGGGGACTATTTGACCTACGAGCAGTACTTC	CASSLGDYLTYEQYF
TRBJ2-2	-	TRBV4-1	-	TGCGCCAGCAGCCAAGAAAAGTTCGGACCCGGGAAGGCCACCGGGGAGCTGTTTTTT	CASSQEKFGPGKATGELFF
TRBJ1-5	-	TRBV19	-	TGTGCCAGTATGGGCGCCGGCGGGTTCAGACAGCCCCAGCATTTT	CASMGAGGFRQPQHF
TRBJ1-2	-	TRBV7-9	-	TGTGCCAGCAGCCCGGACCTAGGCGGCTACACCTTC	CASSPDLGGYTF
TRBJ2-7	TRBD2	TRBV6-5	-	TGTGCCAGCAGTTACTCGGGCGGGAGTCCCTACGAGCAGTACTTC	CASSYSGGSPYEQYF
TRBJ1-5	TRBD1	TRBV30	once	TGTGCCTGGAGTCCGCCAGGGACAGGTCATCAGCCCCAGCATTTT	CAWSPPGTGHQPQHF
TRBJ2-7	TRBD2	TRBV5-4	-	TGTGCCAGCAGCTTGGGCCTAGCGGGCAAAAGCTCCTACGAGCAGTACTTC	CASSLGLAGKSSYEQYF
TRBJ2-1	-	TRBV2	-	TGTGCCAGCAGTGAATGGTCGTCCAATGAGCAGTTCTTC	CASSEWSSNEQFF
TRBJ1-1	-	TRBV9	-	TGTGCCAGCAGCGTAGGGGTCGGGGGAAACACTGAAGCTTTCTTT	CASSVGVGGNTEAFF
TRBJ2-1	-	TRBV2	-	TGTGCCAGCAGAATCGACAGGTACAATGAGCAGTTCTTC	CASRIDRYNEQFF
TRBJ2-1	-	TRBV6-1	-	TGTGCCAGCAGTGAGGAACGTAGTGAGCAGTTCTTC	CASSEERSEQFF
TRBJ1-5	-	TRBV6-1	-	TGTGCCAGCAGAGAGGGGGGGGGTCCCCAGCCCCAGCATTTT	CASREGGGPQPQHF
TRBJ1-1	-	TRBV5-5	-	TGTGCCAGCAGCCCCCGGACCCTAGGGAACACTGAAGCTTTCTTT	CASSPRTLGNTEAFF
TRBJ2-2	-	TRBV5-1	-	TGCGCCAGCAGCCCAGGTGGCCTGACCGGGGAGCTGTTTTTT	CASSPGGLTGELFF
TRBJ2-6	TRBD1	TRBV18	-	TGTGCCAGCTCACCGGGACAGGGGATAAGGGCCAACGTCCTGACTTTC	CASSPGQGIRANVLTF
TRBJ1-4	TRBD1	TRBV2	-	TGTGCCAGCAGTGATGTCCGGACAGGGAGTTTAGAAAAACTGTTTTTT	CASSDVRTGSLEKLFF
TRBJ2-3	TRBD2	TRBV6-5	-	TGTGCCAGCAGTCCGGGGGGAACTCTCACAGATACGCAGTATTTT	CASSPGGTLTDTQYF
TRBJ2-2	-	TRBV7-3	-	TGTGCCAGCAGCTTAACGGTCCTCGGCGGGGAGCTGTTTTTT	CASSLTVLGGELFF
TRBJ2-1	TRBD2	TRBV6-4	once	TGTGCCAGCACAAGCGGGGGGGGATCCTACAATGAGCAGTTCTTC	CASTSGGGSYNEQFF
TRBJ2-3	TRBD1	TRBV11-2	-	TGTGCCAGCAGTAAGAAACGGGACAGGGGGCGCTGGGATACGCAGTATTTT	CASSKKRDRGRWDTQYF
TRBJ2-7	-	TRBV25-1	-	TGTGCCAGCAGTGGTCCCTACGAGCAGTACTTC	CASSGPYEQYF
TRBJ2-3	TRBD2	TRBV7-9	-	TGTGCCAGCAGCACAGGACTAGCGGGTAGCGGTGCGCAGTATTTT	CASSTGLAGSGAQYF
TRBJ2-1	TRBD2	TRBV10-3	-	TGTGCCATCTCGGAAAAAGCGGGGAACCCCTACAATGAGCAGTTCTTC	CAISEKAGNPYNEQFF
TRBJ1-3	-	TRBV6-1	-	TGTGCCAGCAGTGATCCCCAGCGAATGGGAAGACGAAACACCATATATTTT	CASSDPQRMGRRNTIYF
TRBJ2-3	-	TRBV18	-	TGTGCCAGCTCATCAAGCACAGATACGCAGTATTTT	CASSSSTDTQYF
TRBJ2-5	-	TRBV6-6	-	TGTGCCAGCAGAAGGTCGGACATTCAAGAGACCCAGTACTTC	CASRRSDIQETQYF
TRBJ2-2	-	TRBV2	-	TGTGCCAGCAGTGACTACACCGGGGAGCTGTTTTTT	CASSDYTGELFF
TRBJ2-7	TRBD2	TRBV5-1	-	TGCGCCAGCAGCTTGGTCGCGGGAGGTTCCTACGAGCAGTACTTC	CASSLVAGGSYEQYF
TRBJ2-7	TRBD1	TRBV29-1	once	TGCAGCTCAAGCCGGGGACAGGGGTACGAGCAGTACTTC	CSSSRGQGYEQYF